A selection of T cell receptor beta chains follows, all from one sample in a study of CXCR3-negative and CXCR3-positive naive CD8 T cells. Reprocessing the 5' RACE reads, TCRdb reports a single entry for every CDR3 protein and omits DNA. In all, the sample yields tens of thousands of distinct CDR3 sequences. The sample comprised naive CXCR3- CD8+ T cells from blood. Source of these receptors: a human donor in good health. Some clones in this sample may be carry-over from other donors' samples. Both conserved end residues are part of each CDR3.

CASSLGTSGGSDTQYF	TRBV7-6	TRBJ2-3
CASSWQTYGYTF	TRBV12-3/TRBV12-4	TRBJ1-2
CATSTAFNWGNQPQHF	TRBV15	TRBJ1-5
CASSLRTRGVQETQYF	TRBV5-5	TRBJ2-5
CASSLEQGTDEQYF	TRBV5-1	TRBJ2-7
CASSLGVGGNTGELFF	TRBV7-7	TRBJ2-2
CASSYGNQPQHF	TRBV6-2/TRBV6-3	TRBJ1-5
CASSYLETDTQYF	TRBV6-2/TRBV6-3	TRBJ2-3
CSATRRDTEAFF	TRBV20-1	TRBJ1-1
CASSYSGGGSYEQYF	TRBV7-9	TRBJ2-7
CASSPRTSGGTDTQYF	TRBV3-1	TRBJ2-3
CSGAGGAITEAFF	TRBV29-1	TRBJ1-1
CASGASSYNEQFF	TRBV2	TRBJ2-1
CASSPGGMNTEAFF	TRBV27	TRBJ1-1
CASSLWGGARPYF	TRBV28	TRBJ2-3
CASSLEGHAGEQFF	TRBV5-5	TRBJ2-1
CSVSTLADYNEQFF	TRBV29-1	TRBJ2-1
CASTHTGERGVWGTDTQYF	TRBV7-2	TRBJ2-3
CASSSPLGTAFTGANVLTF	TRBV28	TRBJ2-6
CSATTGETEAFF	TRBV29-1	TRBJ1-1
CASSVGPERNQPQHF	TRBV5-1	TRBJ1-5
CSVVWDTEYEQYF	TRBV29-1	TRBJ2-7
CASSSYGANTGELFF	TRBV6-2/TRBV6-3	TRBJ2-2
CASSEQGGYDNEQFF	TRBV7-3	TRBJ2-1
CASSERGRFYEQYF	TRBV25-1	TRBJ2-7
CASSLVVTGGYEQYF	TRBV7-2	TRBJ2-7
CASTDLGTSGGPYQETQYF	TRBV7-9	TRBJ2-5
CASNTGGLSEAFF	TRBV12-3/TRBV12-4	TRBJ1-1
CASSQGGLAGRETQYF	TRBV7-8	TRBJ2-5
CSVEGEGTYEQYF	TRBV29-1	TRBJ2-7
CASSIDTPNAYEQYF	TRBV19	TRBJ2-7
CSARAVAKNIQYF	TRBV20-1	TRBJ2-4
CASRSSLVTQYF	TRBV11-2	TRBJ2-5
CASSPFGAGEQFF	TRBV6-5	TRBJ2-1
CASSLGESEQYF	TRBV7-9	TRBJ2-7
CSATQGEHPTDTQYF	TRBV20-1	TRBJ2-3
CSVEDHMDSGETDTQYF	TRBV29-1	TRBJ2-3
CASSLDPPTVEQYF	TRBV5-5	TRBJ2-7
CASRRRDRAREQYF	TRBV21-1	TRBJ2-7
CASSHGQDGDTEAFF	TRBV4-3	TRBJ1-1
CASSDAMNTEAFF	TRBV11-3	TRBJ1-1
CSVETGLDPYEQYF	TRBV29-1	TRBJ2-7
CATNAPGTRHNEQFF	TRBV15	TRBJ2-1
CASSLTLGQGGETQYF	TRBV11-2	TRBJ2-5
CASSPEKTGENIQYF	TRBV5-1	TRBJ2-4
CSVPSVASPYGYTF	TRBV29-1	TRBJ1-2
CASTPSGGVYNEQFF	TRBV12-3/TRBV12-4	TRBJ2-1
CSAKGLAESYNEQFF	TRBV20-1	TRBJ2-1
CSVVGLYTGELFF	TRBV29-1	TRBJ2-2
CASSPALAGGEQFF	TRBV10-2	TRBJ2-1
CASSGRDGGLEQYF	TRBV7-6	TRBJ2-7
CASSPHPKGLEQYF	TRBV12-3/TRBV12-4	TRBJ2-7
CASSQVQGGGGTYEQYF	TRBV4-1	TRBJ2-7
CASSHGGADEQFF	TRBV4-1	TRBJ2-1